This TCR beta chain comes out of a study of blood T cell repertoires in COVID-19. Whole-study context: The United States, Italy and Spain provided the acute and convalescent COVID-19 samples. T cells, B-cell-depleted T cells, or PBMCs supplied cDNA or gDNA.

In the authors' methods: It was from reference gene primer amplification that nucleated cell counts were estimated. Generated by immunoSEQ multiplex PCR, the TCRdb table keeps only in-frame clones and is missing some. V, J and clone size are taken as reported in that table, and D and trimming were inferred from the DNA itself. The sample comprises some 360,000 clones, 70% to 90% of which are singletons, and 2% to 2.5% rests with the top ten. The CDR3 spans 15 residues. The germline CDR1 and CDR2 sequences are WNHNN and SYGVQD (reference sequence). Trimming removed 0 bases at V and 4 bases at J, with 12 bases between.

V usage is TRBV10-1 and J usage is TRBJ1-2, with D possibly matching TRBD1 (6 bases). The sequence derives from a woman in her sixties with COVID-19, enrolled during active disease. The specimen was peripheral blood. The CDR3 spells CASSESVRDTYGYTF. CDR3 nucleotide sequence: TGCGCCAGCAGTGAGTCGGTCAGGGACACCTATGGCTACACCTTC.